This T cell receptor (beta chain) was identified during a study of blood T cell repertoires in COVID-19. Study at large: The United States, Italy and Spain were the sources of the acute and convalescent COVID-19 samples. Sources were T cells, B-cell-depleted T cells, or PBMCs; the material itself was cDNA or gDNA.

Seattle's cohort entered during active infection and was followed longitudinally. Authors' processing steps: Amplification from reference gene primers served as the basis for estimated nucleated cell counts. Generated by immunoSEQ multiplex PCR, the TCRdb table keeps only in-frame clones and is missing some. V, J and clone size are taken as reported in that table, and D and trimming were inferred from the DNA itself. The sample records about 210,000 clones, 85% being singletons. The V and J ends lost 4 bases and 3 bases respectively, with 10 bases between them. The CDR3 contains 14 residues. Per germline, CDR1 LNHDA and CDR2 SQIVND (reference sequence).

This chain links TRBV19 with TRBJ1-5; a weak D match, TRBD1 (6 bases). The receptor was isolated from a woman between 65 and 79 years old with COVID-19, enrolled during active disease. Sequencing input: peripheral blood. The CDR3 protein is CASSKGHLNQPQHF. The CDR3 DNA reads TGTGCCAGTAGTAAGGGACACCTCAATCAGCCCCAGCATTTT.